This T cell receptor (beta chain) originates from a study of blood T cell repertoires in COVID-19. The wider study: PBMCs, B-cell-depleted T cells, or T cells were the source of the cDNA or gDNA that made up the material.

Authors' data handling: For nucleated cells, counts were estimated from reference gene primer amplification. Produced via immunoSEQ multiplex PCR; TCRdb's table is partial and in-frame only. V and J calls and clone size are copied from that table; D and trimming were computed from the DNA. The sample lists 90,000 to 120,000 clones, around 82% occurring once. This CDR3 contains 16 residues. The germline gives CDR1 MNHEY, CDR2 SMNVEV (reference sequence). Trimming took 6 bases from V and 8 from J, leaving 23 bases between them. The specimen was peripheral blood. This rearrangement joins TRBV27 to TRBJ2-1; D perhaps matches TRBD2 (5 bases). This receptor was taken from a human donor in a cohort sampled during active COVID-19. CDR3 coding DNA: TGTGCCAGCAGATTGAGGACTTCCGCCGTTAGTGATGAGCAGTTCTTC. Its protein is CASRLRTSAVSDEQFF.